The 8 T cell receptor beta chains below all came from one sample that was sequenced in a study of shared clonotypes between healthy human individuals. Libraries were prepared by immunoSEQ multiplex PCR; TCRdb keeps only in-frame clonotypes and omits some of them. This table has roughly 1 million clones, about 75% appearing once. Sequencing used memory CD4+ T cells sorted from blood. Subset meaning: CD45RA-negative fraction. Source of these receptors: a young man in good health.

On this clone itself: Other DNA sequences in this sample translate to the same CDR3. V and J are TRBV19 and TRBJ2-1; the D gene is possibly TRBD2 (5 bases). CDR1 is LNHDA and CDR2 is SQIVND in the germline V gene (reference sequence). The CDR3 has 15 residues. V lost 3 bases and J lost 2, with 11 bases in between. The CDR3 sequence: CASSIEGSTYNEQFF. The CDR3, as DNA: TGTGCCAGTAGTATCGAGGGTAGCACCTACAATGAGCAGTTCTTC.

This chain links TRBV6-6 with TRBJ2-3; TRBD2 agrees at 10 bases. CDR3 length: 13 residues. V trimming: 10 bases; J trimming: 1 base; junction bases outside the gene matches: 2. Germline assignment: CDR1 MNHNY and CDR2 SVGAGI (reference sequence). CDR3 region: CAIGLAGTDTQYF. For the CDR3, the DNA is TGTGCCATCGGACTAGCGGGCACAGATACGCAGTATTTT.

V usage is TRBV5-6 and J usage is TRBJ2-1, with D possibly being TRBD1 (5 bases). Trimming removed 5 bases at V and 6 bases at J, with 18 bases between. The CDR3 is 15 residues long. Germline V CDR1 and CDR2: SGHDT, YYEEEE. The CDR3 loop is CASRSLQGIVNEQFF. CDR3 DNA: TGTGCCAGCAGAAGTCTGCAGGGTATAGTCAATGAGCAGTTCTTC.

In its sample, this clone was seen once. The V gene is TRBV27, the J gene TRBJ1-1; D perhaps matches TRBD1 (6 bases). V lost 9 bases and J lost 0, with 17 bases in between. This CDR3 region has 15 residues. Germline loops: CDR1 MNHEY, CDR2 SMNVEV (reference sequence). The CDR3 bases are TGTGCCAGTCAGTCTTGGGACAATCTGAACACTGAAGCTTTCTTT. Its protein is CASQSWDNLNTEAFF.

This clone was seen many times. The J gene is TRBJ1-6, the V gene TRBV25-1, with D unclear. This CDR3 region has 16 residues. Trimming removed 3 bases at V and 0 bases at J, with 9 bases between. The germline V gene has CDR1 MGHDK and CDR2 SYGVNS. In DNA form, the CDR3 reads TGTGCCAGCAGTGACGCCTGGAGCTCCTATAATTCACCCCTCCACTTT. Amino acid sequence: CASSDAWSSYNSPLHF.

The chain combines TRBV7-2 with TRBJ2-3; D is perhaps TRBD1 (6 bases). Between the trimmed V and J ends, which lost 6 bases and 2 bases, there was a span of 12 bases. CDR3 length equals 14 residues. Germline V CDR1 and CDR2: SGHTA, FQGNSA. The CDR3 nucleotides read TGTGCCAGCAGGGCACAGGGCACCACAGATACGCAGTATTTT. Translated: CASRAQGTTDTQYF.

The V and J genes are TRBV11-2 and TRBJ2-3, with TRBD2 matching 10 bases. CDR1 is SGHAT and CDR2 is FQNNGV in the germline V gene. The CDR3 is made up of 17 amino acids. V was pared by 0 bases and J by 5 bases, with 8 bases of the junction left unmatched. The CDR3 spells CASSLDLSGGAGDTQYF. The CDR3 region has the DNA TGTGCCAGCAGCTTAGATCTAAGCGGGGGGGCTGGAGATACGCAGTATTTT.

This clone was picked up a small number of times. The rearrangement uses TRBV19 and TRBJ1-1; D possibly corresponds to TRBD1 (6 bases). The germline gives CDR1 LNHDA, CDR2 SQIVND (reference sequence). The CDR3 has 15 residues. Trimming cost V 8 bases and J 0 bases, with 16 bases left between them. In nucleotides, the CDR3 is TGTGCCAGTTCTAGGCAGGGGACGATGAACACTGAAGCTTTCTTT. Protein sequence: CASSRQGTMNTEAFF.